Shown below are 8 T cell receptor beta chains from a single sample sequenced in a study of T cell changes during pregnancy in multiple sclerosis (dated by TCRdb to between 2018 and 2021). Receptor libraries were prepared by the immunoSEQ multiplex PCR assay. TCRdb's version of the immuneACCESS table is confined to in-frame rearrangements and falls short of the full clone set. An unresolved V gene accounts for under half of the shortfall where checked; the remainder is of unknown origin. The sample table lists 100,000 to 110,000 clones, 92% of them with a count of one. The ten most abundant clones make up 1.9% of the sample. The starting material was peripheral blood, obtained after pregnancy. All receptors derive from a female donor with multiple sclerosis, enrolled in a pregnancy study.

The CDR3 DNA follows: TGTGCCAGCAGCTTGGCACGACAGATCGGGACCGGGGAGCTGTTTTTT. Its protein product is CASSLARQIGTGELFF. The rearrangement uses TRBV5-6 and TRBJ2-2; D may be TRBD1 (5 bases). V lost 0 bases and J 5 bases, leaving 14 bases between the germline ends. The germline gives CDR1 SGHDT, CDR2 YYEEEE. The CDR3 runs 16 residues.

As DNA, the CDR3 is TGTGCCAGCAGCCCCCAACAGGGGGTCGTTGGCTACACCTTC. Residues: CASSPQQGVVGYTF. The V and J genes are TRBV11-1 and TRBJ1-2; 8 nucleotides align to TRBD1. CDR3 length equals 14 residues. V shed 5 bases and J 7 bases; nucleotides not matched to a gene: 9. CDR1 and CDR2 (germline): SGHAT, FQDESV (reference sequence).

This rearrangement joins TRBV2 to TRBJ2-2; D remains ambiguous. Germline-derived CDR1 and CDR2 are SNHLY and FYNNEI. Trimming stripped 6 bases from V and 1 base from J, with 3 bases between. The CDR3 is 12 residues long. The CDR3 sequence is CASSRNTGELFF. The CDR3 DNA sequence: TGTGCCAGCAGCCGGAACACCGGGGAGCTGTTTTTT.

The CDR3, as DNA: TGTGCCAGCAGCCAAGATTTGAGGACTAGCGGCTACAATGAGCAGTTCTTC. Its protein is CASSQDLRTSGYNEQFF. The gene calls are TRBV4-2 and TRBJ2-1; 10 bases map to TRBD2. The CDR3 extends over 17 amino acids. CDR1 is LGHNA, CDR2 YNFKEQ, per germline. V was clipped by 0 bases and J by 3 bases; unmatched bases: 5.

The CDR3 protein is CASSLRTGVSGYTF. CDR3 in DNA: TGTGCCAGCAGTTTAAGGACAGGGGTGTCTGGCTACACCTTC. The chain carries TRBV27 and TRBJ1-2; 9 bases align to TRBD1. CDR1 MNHEY and CDR2 SMNVEV come from the germline V gene (reference sequence). The CDR3 loop spans 14 amino acids. V gave up 2 bases and J gave up 7 bases; unmatched junction bases: 5.

This chain connects TRBV19 to TRBJ1-2; D is unresolved. Germline assignment: CDR1 LNHDA and CDR2 SQIVND (reference sequence). The CDR3 runs to 16 residues. The germline V and J ends were trimmed by 4 bases and 7 bases, with 22 bases remaining between them. The CDR3 nucleotides are TGTGCCAGTAGTACCCCGAGGGAGGGAGTCTATGCTGGCTACACCTTC. This sequence encodes CASSTPREGVYAGYTF.

V usage is TRBV6-6 and J usage is TRBJ1-6; 7 positions agree with TRBD1. The germline V gene encodes CDR1 MNHNY and CDR2 SVGAGI (reference sequence). The CDR3 length is 15 residues. J lost 7 bases, V lost 6 bases, and 9 bases had no gene match. The CDR3 here is CASRESGQINSPLHF. In DNA form, the CDR3 reads TGTGCCAGCAGGGAATCGGGACAGATAAATTCACCCCTCCACTTT.

As DNA, the CDR3 is TGTGCCAGTAGTATCGATGACAGGGTCAATGAGCAGTTCTTC. The encoded protein is CASSIDDRVNEQFF. V is TRBV19 and J is TRBJ2-1; 7 nucleotides align to TRBD1. Germline CDR1 LNHDA, CDR2 SQIVND (reference sequence). With V trimmed by 3 bases and J by 6 bases, 5 bases remained unmatched. The CDR3 is made up of 14 amino acids.